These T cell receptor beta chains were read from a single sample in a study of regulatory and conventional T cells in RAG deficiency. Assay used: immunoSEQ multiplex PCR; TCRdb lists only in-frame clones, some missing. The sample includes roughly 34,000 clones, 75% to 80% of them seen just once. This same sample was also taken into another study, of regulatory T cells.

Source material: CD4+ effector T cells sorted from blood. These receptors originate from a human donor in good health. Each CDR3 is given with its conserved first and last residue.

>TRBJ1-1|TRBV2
CASRGQGHTEAFF
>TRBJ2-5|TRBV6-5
CASSYWDTNSQETQYF
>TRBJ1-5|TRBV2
CASHGQGTSNQPQHF
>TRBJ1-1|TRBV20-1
CSARPRGAAFF
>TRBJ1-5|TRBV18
CASSQGHFQPQHF
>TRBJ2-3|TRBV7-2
CASSLLLWDRGTDTQYF
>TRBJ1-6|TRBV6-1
CASSALSGGGSSYNSPLHF
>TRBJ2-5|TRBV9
CASSPTFGQETQYF
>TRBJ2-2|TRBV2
CASNTGGPTNTGELFF
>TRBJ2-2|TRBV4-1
CASSQQPWTSGGLNTGELFF
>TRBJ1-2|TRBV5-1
CASSRTYQMEGYTF
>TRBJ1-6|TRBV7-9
CASSLDDRDHSPLHF
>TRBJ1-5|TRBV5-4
CASSLEAGQPQHF
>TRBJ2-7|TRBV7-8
CASSPRGQYYEQYF
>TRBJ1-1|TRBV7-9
CASSPPATFRITEAFF
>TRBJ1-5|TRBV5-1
CASSFTGGYNQPQHF
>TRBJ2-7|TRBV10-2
CASSESLEQYF
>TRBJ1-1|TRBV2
CASSLRTANTEAFF
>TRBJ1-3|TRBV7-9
CASRPSSGGTGNTIYF
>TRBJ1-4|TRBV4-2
CASSPRGGTNEKLFF
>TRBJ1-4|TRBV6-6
CASSYSGIQNEKLFF
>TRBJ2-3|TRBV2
CASSDLAGLSLGTQYF
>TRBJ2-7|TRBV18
CASSIGGHEQYF
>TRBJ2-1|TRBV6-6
CASSYSTSRPEQFF
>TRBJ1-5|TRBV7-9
CASSLTGFGQPQHF
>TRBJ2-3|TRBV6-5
CASSRTTISGVPEYF
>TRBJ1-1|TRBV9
CASSVGGKNTEAFF
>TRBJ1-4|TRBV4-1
CASSHQTVEKLFF
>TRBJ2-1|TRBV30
CAWREPGTRGVQFF